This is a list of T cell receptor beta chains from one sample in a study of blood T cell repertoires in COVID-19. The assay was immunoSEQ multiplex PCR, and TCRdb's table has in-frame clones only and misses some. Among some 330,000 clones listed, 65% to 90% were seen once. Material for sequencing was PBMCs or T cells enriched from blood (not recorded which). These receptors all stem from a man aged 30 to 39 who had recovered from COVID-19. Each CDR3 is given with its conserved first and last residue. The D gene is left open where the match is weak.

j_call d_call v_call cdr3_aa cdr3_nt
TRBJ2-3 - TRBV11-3 CASSLGSWRGQSTDTQYF TGTGCCAGCAGCTTAGGCAGCTGGAGGGGCCAAAGCACAGATACGCAGTATTTT
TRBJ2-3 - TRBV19 CASQERGGSGSDTQYF TGTGCCAGTCAAGAAAGGGGGGGGTCGGGCTCGGATACGCAGTATTTT
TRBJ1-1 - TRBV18 CASSPLGRGTEAFF TGTGCCAGCTCACCACTGGGTAGGGGCACTGAAGCTTTCTTT
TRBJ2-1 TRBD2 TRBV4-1 CASSSPGLAGPEQFF TGCGCCAGCAGCTCACCGGGACTAGCGGGGCCGGAGCAGTTCTTC
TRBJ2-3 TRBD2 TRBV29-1 CSVTGGGFDTQYF TGCAGCGTCACGGGCGGGGGGTTTGATACGCAGTATTTT
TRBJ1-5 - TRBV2 CASIGTAGTPQHF TGTGCCAGCATCGGGACGGCGGGGACGCCCCAGCATTTT
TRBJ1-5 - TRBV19 CASSMEYSNQPQHF TGTGCCAGTAGTATGGAGTATAGCAATCAGCCCCAGCATTTT
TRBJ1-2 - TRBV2 CASRSYSPLYSGYTF TGTGCCAGCAGATCTTATAGCCCCTTATATTCGGGCTACACCTTC
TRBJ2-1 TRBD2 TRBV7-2 CASSLGGTSGMNEQFF TGTGCCAGCAGCTTAGGAGGGACTAGCGGGATGAATGAGCAGTTCTTC
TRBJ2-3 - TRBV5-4 CASSLGGLDTQYF TGTGCCAGCAGCTTGGGCGGGTTAGATACGCAGTATTTT
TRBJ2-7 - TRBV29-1 CSVEGETGSRYEQYF TGCAGCGTTGAAGGCGAAACAGGAAGTCGGTACGAGCAGTACTTC
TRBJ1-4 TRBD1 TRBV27 CASSIQGANEKLFF TGTGCCAGCAGTATACAGGGGGCTAATGAAAAACTGTTTTTT
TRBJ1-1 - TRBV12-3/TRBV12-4 CANEQGNTEAFF TGTGCCAACGAACAGGGGAACACTGAAGCTTTCTTT
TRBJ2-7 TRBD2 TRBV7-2 CASSLGLAGANEQYF TGTGCCAGCAGCCTGGGACTAGCGGGAGCAAACGAGCAGTACTTC
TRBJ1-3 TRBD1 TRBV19 CASSIDRGAGNTIYF TGTGCCAGTAGTATCGACAGGGGAGCAGGAAACACCATATATTTT